This T cell receptor (beta chain) came from a study of OX40 agonist ivuxolimab in advanced cancers. Study-wide context: Patients took ivuxolimab, an agonistic anti-OX40 (CD134) antibody.

V lost 6 bases and J lost 12, with 11 bases in between. From germline, CDR1 is LNHDA and CDR2 SQIVND (reference sequence). The CDR3 runs 11 residues. Here immunoSEQ multiplex PCR was the method, and the copy in TCRdb shows in-frame clones only, minus some. The table includes some 46,000 clones, 60% to 80% detected once. This clone has just a few counts. The sequenced sample was CD4+ or CD8+ T cells sorted from blood, obtained in a trial of the OX40 agonist ivuxolimab. V gene TRBV19 combines with J gene TRBJ1-4, with unresolved D. The sequence was obtained from an adult with an advanced solid tumor such as melanoma, head and neck, liver or kidney cancer. The CDR3 sequence is CASSRTSELFF. CDR3 DNA: TGTGCCAGTAGCCGTACATCGGAACTGTTTTTT.